This T cell receptor beta chain was sequenced during a study of T-cell reconstitution after alpha-beta-depleted transplantation in children. This clonotype has a handful of counts. Unique molecular identifiers were incorporated during preparation of the TCRbeta library. A single record per CDR3 protein comes from TCRdb applying MiXCR to the PCR reads. The sample has about 92,000 distinct CDR3 sequences; roughly an eighth are singletons. CDR1 is SGHDT, CDR2 YYEEEE, per germline. The CDR3 is 14 residues long. The V end was cut by 0 bases, the J end by 4 bases, with 9 bases between. This clonotype was sampled from a human donor who donated a stem cell graft to a child with inherited bone marrow failure. The sample consisted of PBMCs from the stem cell graft donor, taken from the stem cell graft. The chain couples TRBV5-6 to TRBJ2-3; no reliable D call. As DNA, the CDR3 is TGTGCCAGCAGCTTGGGAGGAAGAGCAGATACGCAGTATTTT. It specifies CASSLGGRADTQYF.